This T cell receptor (beta chain) came from a study of cytomegalovirus exposure and HLA in healthy donors. V lost 2 bases to trimming and J lost 0 bases, with 5 bases between them. This CDR3 region has 13 residues. Germline V gene lookup returns CDR1 WNHNN and CDR2 SYGVQD (reference sequence). Vbeta (60) and Jbeta (13) primers were used in the PCR. The data were produced by immunoSEQ multiplex PCR, yet TCRdb's version contains in-frame clones alone and is incomplete. Of around 98,000 clones in the sample, roughly four fifths were seen once. This rearrangement joins TRBV10-1 to TRBJ2-7; no definite D call. The sample was PBMCs. The source of this sequence is a human donor in good health. CDR3 nucleotides: TGCGCCAGCAGTGAGACGGGCTCCTACGAGCAGTACTTC. Protein: CASSETGSYEQYF.